A selection of T cell receptor beta chains follows, all from one sample in a study of blood T cell repertoires in COVID-19. Some clones are missing from TCRdb's copy, which holds only in-frame ones; the method was immunoSEQ multiplex PCR. The sample holds more than 300,000 clones; 80% to 90% are singletons and the top ten take 10%. Material for sequencing was PBMCs or T cells enriched from blood (not recorded which). Receptor source: a woman younger than 35 who had recovered from COVID-19. Each CDR3 is given with its conserved first and last residue. A D gene is named only where the DNA matches it firmly. Clone size is shown for a subset of rows, as once, few, many or a class of expanded clone.

d_gene,v_gene,abundance,j_gene,CDR3nt,CDR3aa
-,TRBV27,-,TRBJ1-2,TGTGCCAGCAGTTTAGGGCCTGTTCGGTCTTCGGGCTACACCTTC,CASSLGPVRSSGYTF
-,TRBV7-3,-,TRBJ1-1,TGTGCCAGCAGCTTTAGTCCACACACTGAAGCTTTCTTT,CASSFSPHTEAFF
-,TRBV28,-,TRBJ1-2,TGTGCCAGCAGTCCGGAACAGGTCTACTACTATGGCTACACCTTC,CASSPEQVYYYGYTF
-,TRBV7-9,-,TRBJ1-1,TGTGCCAGCACACAGCTGGTTAACACTGAAGCTTTCTTT,CASTQLVNTEAFF
TRBD2,TRBV19,-,TRBJ2-1,TGTGCCAGTAGTACCAGCGGGATCTACAATGAGCAGTTCTTC,CASSTSGIYNEQFF
TRBD2,TRBV10-1,-,TRBJ2-1,TGCGCCAGCAGTGAAATAGCGGGAGCCTTTGAGCAGTTCTTC,CASSEIAGAFEQFF
-,TRBV5-4,once,TRBJ1-2,TGTGCCAGCAGCTTGGAGCAGGGTAGGGATGGCTACACCTTC,CASSLEQGRDGYTF
TRBD1,TRBV5-1,-,TRBJ2-1,TGCGCCAGCAGCTTAAACACGGGACAGGGGAGGAATGAGCAGTTCTTC,CASSLNTGQGRNEQFF
-,TRBV28,-,TRBJ2-7,TGTGCCAGCAGTTTGGTCACCGGGAGTTCGTCCTTC,CASSLVTGSSSF
-,TRBV25-1,-,TRBJ2-7,TGTGCCAGCAGTGGGGACTTCTCCTACGAGCAGTACTTC,CASSGDFSYEQYF
TRBD2,TRBV5-1,-,TRBJ2-7,TGCGCCAGCAGACCTAGCGGGGGAACCTACGAGCAGTACTTC,CASRPSGGTYEQYF
TRBD1,TRBV29-1,-,TRBJ1-2,TGCAGCGGACGGACAGGAGGGGCCTATGGCTACACCTTC,CSGRTGGAYGYTF
TRBD2,TRBV28,-,TRBJ2-3,TGTGCCAGCAGTATGGGGACTATCTCACAGGCAGATACGCAGTATTTT,CASSMGTISQADTQYF
-,TRBV19,-,TRBJ2-7,TGTGCCAGTAACCCCACGGGGGGCAGGTACGAGCAGTACTTC,CASNPTGGRYEQYF
TRBD1,TRBV3-1/TRBV3-2,-,TRBJ2-7,TGTGCCAGCAGCCAAGGGACAGGGAAGGGGTACGAGCAGTACTTC,CASSQGTGKGYEQYF
-,TRBV5-1,once,TRBJ1-1,TGCGCCAGCAGCTTTGACAGCCAAGTGAACACTGAAGCTTTCTTT,CASSFDSQVNTEAFF
-,TRBV3-1/TRBV3-2,-,TRBJ1-2,TGTGCCAGCAGCCCGGGGGGGGTAGCGTATGGCTACACCTTC,CASSPGGVAYGYTF
TRBD1,TRBV9,-,TRBJ1-2,TGTGCCAGCAGCCCTCGGACAGGAATTGATGGCTACACCTTC,CASSPRTGIDGYTF
TRBD1,TRBV6-1,-,TRBJ1-1,TGTGCCAGCAGTGCTCGCGGGACAGGGCTCGGGATGAACACTGAAGCTTTCTTT,CASSARGTGLGMNTEAFF
-,TRBV10-2,-,TRBJ1-2,TGCGCCACCTCAATGAGGTATGGCTACACCTTC,CATSMRYGYTF
-,TRBV3-1/TRBV3-2,once,TRBJ1-1,TGTGCCAGCAGCTTATATGACAGAGAAGCTTTCTTT,CASSLYDREAFF
-,TRBV2,-,TRBJ1-3,TGTGCCAGCAGAGGCGGGGGGCGAAACACCATATATTTT,CASRGGGRNTIYF
-,TRBV30,-,TRBJ1-1,TGTGCCTGGACTCAGGGAATCACTGAAGCTTTCTTT,CAWTQGITEAFF
TRBD1,TRBV5-1,-,TRBJ1-1,TGCGCCAGCAGCTCATATCCGGGACAGGTGTACACTGAAGCTTTCTTT,CASSSYPGQVYTEAFF
TRBD2,TRBV4-1,-,TRBJ2-5,TGCGCCAGCAGCCACCCGGGACTAGCGGGGGGGCCTTCCCAAGAGACCCAGTACTTC,CASSHPGLAGGPSQETQYF
-,TRBV6-5,-,TRBJ1-2,TGTGCCAGCAGAAGGGGGAGCGGCTACACCTTC,CASRRGSGYTF
-,TRBV7-9,once,TRBJ1-1,TGTGCCAGCGACTCGGGGAACACTGAAGCTTTCTTT,CASDSGNTEAFF
-,TRBV19,-,TRBJ1-4,TGTGCCAGTATGGTACAGTCAACTAATGAAAAACTGTTTTTT,CASMVQSTNEKLFF
-,TRBV7-3,-,TRBJ2-1,TGTGCCAGCAGCTTAACGGAGGACTTTCGACACAATGAGCAGTTCTTC,CASSLTEDFRHNEQFF
TRBD1,TRBV28,-,TRBJ1-5,TGTGCCAGCAGTCTCTGGACAGGGGATGCGGGGGATCAGCCCCAGCATTTT,CASSLWTGDAGDQPQHF
TRBD2,TRBV3-1/TRBV3-2,-,TRBJ2-5,TGTGCCAGCAGCCCCTCGTTTGAGCGGGGGAGGTGGGAGACCCAGTACTTC,CASSPSFERGRWETQYF
TRBD2,TRBV10-2,-,TRBJ2-1,TGCGCCAGCAGTGATGTGGCGGGGGGGATCAATGAGCAGTTCTTC,CASSDVAGGINEQFF
-,TRBV5-3,few,TRBJ1-5,TGTGCCAGAAGCTCGGTTAAGCACTGCAATCAGCCCCAGCATTTT,CARSSVKHCNQPQHF
-,TRBV19,few,TRBJ1-2,TGTGCCAGTAGTACCGGAACAGGGAACTATGGCTACACCTTC,CASSTGTGNYGYTF
TRBD2,TRBV20-1,-,TRBJ2-3,TGCAGTGCTGGACTAGATGAATGGGGTTTT,CSAGLDEWGF
TRBD1,TRBV4-1,-,TRBJ1-4,TGCGCCAGCAGCCCTGGGACAGGTCATGAAAAACTGTTTTTT,CASSPGTGHEKLFF
-,TRBV27,-,TRBJ2-7,TGTGCCAGCAGTCCGACAGGCGAGGCCTACGAGCAGTACTTC,CASSPTGEAYEQYF
TRBD1,TRBV30,few,TRBJ1-2,TGTGCCCAGGAGGACAGGGGAAACTATGGCTACACCTTC,CAQEDRGNYGYTF
-,TRBV5-4,-,TRBJ2-3,TGTGCCAGCAGCCCCGGGGCCACAGGGTACACAGATACGCAGTATTTT,CASSPGATGYTDTQYF
TRBD1,TRBV7-3,-,TRBJ2-3,TGTGCCAGCAGCGTGAGACAGGGGAGCGATACGCAGTATTTT,CASSVRQGSDTQYF
-,TRBV21-1,-,TRBJ1-1,TGTGCCAGCCCTAGCCCCCCCCACGGACAGACGAACACTGAAGCTTTCTTT,CASPSPPHGQTNTEAFF
-,TRBV18,-,TRBJ1-6,TGTGCCAGCTCACCTGCACAATCTAATTCACCCCTCCACTTT,CASSPAQSNSPLHF
TRBD2,TRBV7-9,-,TRBJ2-1,TGTGCCAGCAGCTTATCTAGCGGGGCCTCCTACAATGAGCAGTTCTTC,CASSLSSGASYNEQFF
TRBD2,TRBV5-1,-,TRBJ2-1,TGCGCCAGCAGCTTGGCCGCGGCGGGGGGTTACAATGAGCAGTTCTTC,CASSLAAAGGYNEQFF
TRBD1,TRBV19,once,TRBJ2-6,TGTGCCAGTAGTACGACAGGGGGCAAACTCTCTGGGGCCAACGTCCTGACTTTC,CASSTTGGKLSGANVLTF
TRBD1,TRBV19,-,TRBJ1-3,TGTGCCAGTAGTCCATCAGGGGGGTCTGGAAACACCATATATTTT,CASSPSGGSGNTIYF
-,TRBV5-1,-,TRBJ2-3,TGCGCCAGCAGCTTAGCGGGAGATACGCAGTATTTT,CASSLAGDTQYF
-,TRBV4-1,-,TRBJ1-2,TGCGCCAGCAGCCAAGAAGCCGGGAGTCGCTACACCTTC,CASSQEAGSRYTF
-,TRBV24-1,-,TRBJ2-3,TGTGCCACCAGTGATAAGTGGGCTAGCACAGATACGCAGTATTTT,CATSDKWASTDTQYF
-,TRBV12-3/TRBV12-4,-,TRBJ2-7,TGTGCCAGCAGTTTAAGTACTACCTACGAGCAGTACTTC,CASSLSTTYEQYF
-,TRBV12-5,-,TRBJ2-2,TGTGCTAGTTCTCGCTCGTATTTGGGGGCCACCGGGGAGCTGTTTTTT,CASSRSYLGATGELFF
-,TRBV19,-,TRBJ1-2,TGTGCCAGTAGTATCAAACAGGGAACCATTAACTATGGCTACACCTTC,CASSIKQGTINYGYTF
-,TRBV30,-,TRBJ1-5,TGTGCCTGGCCACCTCTCTTGGACCAGGGTGGCAATCAGCCCCAGCATTTT,CAWPPLLDQGGNQPQHF
TRBD2,TRBV28,-,TRBJ2-7,TGTGCCAGCAGGATACTAGCGGGAGTGGGTGAGCAGTACTTC,CASRILAGVGEQYF
TRBD2,TRBV30,-,TRBJ2-1,TGTGCCTGTTCCCCAGAGGCTAGCGGGGGGGCCAGGCAGTTCTTC,CACSPEASGGARQFF
-,TRBV7-9,-,TRBJ2-7,TGTGCCAGCAGCCCCGTGGGCAGACCCTACGAGCAGTACTTC,CASSPVGRPYEQYF
-,TRBV7-2,-,TRBJ2-3,TGTGCCAGCAGTCGGGACTTCCTCACAGATACGCAGTATTTT,CASSRDFLTDTQYF
TRBD2,TRBV11-2,-,TRBJ2-5,TGTGCCAGCAGCTTATCCAGCGGGGGGGCCGGAGAGACCCAGTACTTC,CASSLSSGGAGETQYF